The 23 T cell receptor beta chains listed next were all sequenced from one sample in a study of T cells after yellow fever vaccination. Via MiXCR, TCRdb re-called the 5' RACE reads, giving one row per CDR3 protein. The table records 300,000 to 400,000 distinct CDR3 sequences, around 13% of them present only once. Sequencing was performed on CD4+ T cells sorted from PBMCs, taken 15 days after the yellow fever booster vaccination. Receptors were obtained from a man aged 18 to 35 who received the YFV17D yellow fever vaccine.

This clonotype was observed a handful of times. V and J are TRBV4-2 and TRBJ1-3; D unresolved. The CDR3 has 15 residues. In germline, CDR1 is LGHNA, CDR2 YNFKEQ. V lost 1 base and J 2 bases, leaving 9 bases between the germline ends. CDR3 coding DNA: TGTGCCAGCAGCCAAGGTACGGAACCTGGAAACACCATATATTTT. It codes for CASSQGTEPGNTIYF.

This clonotype was seen only a few times. The chain recombines TRBV4-1 with TRBJ1-6; D is undetermined. Germline V lookup: CDR1 MGHRA, CDR2 YSYEKL. The CDR3 is made up of 13 amino acids. V shed 2 bases and J shed 8 bases, with 7 bases lying between them. In DNA, the CDR3 is TGCGCCAGCAGCCAATTACGGGATTCACCCCTCCACTTT. This codes for CASSQLRDSPLHF.

There are a few counts of this clonotype. The V gene is TRBV4-2, the J gene TRBJ2-1, with 13 bases that match TRBD2. Looked up from germline, CDR1 is LGHNA and CDR2 is YNFKEQ. The CDR3 is 16 residues long. The junction had 8 bases not matched to a gene; V was cut back by 5 bases and J by 7 bases. DNA for the CDR3: TGTGCCAGCAGCAAAGCCGGACTAGCGGGGGATAATGAGCAGTTCTTC. It encodes CASSKAGLAGDNEQFF.

This clonotype was seen more than once but under ten times. V is TRBV6-5 and J is TRBJ2-5; 8 nucleotides match TRBD1. Germline assignment: CDR1 MNHEY and CDR2 SVGAGI. The ends lost 6 bases at V and 4 bases at J; junction bases unmatched: 10. CDR3 length equals 15 residues. In DNA, the CDR3 is TGTGCCAGCAGACCTACAGGGGGTAGGGCAGAGACCCAGTACTTC. Protein sequence: CASRPTGGRAETQYF.

A remark on this clonotype: This may be a read error, as it is one base from a much larger clone. The chain is built from TRBV20-1 and TRBJ2-3; a weak D match, TRBD2 (6 bases). The CDR3 sequence is 17 residues long. Germline loops: CDR1 DFQATT, CDR2 SNEGSKA (reference sequence). This CDR3 reads CSAKPRGGTSGTDTKYF. CDR3 in DNA: TGCAGTGCTAAGCCCCGTGGGGGGACGTCTGGCACAGATACGAAGTATTTT.

This clonotype turned up a few times. The chain couples TRBV28 to TRBJ2-7; 10 bases fit TRBD2. The ends lost 1 base at V and 7 bases at J; junction bases unmatched: 10. Germline loops: CDR1 MDHEN, CDR2 SYDVKM. The length of the CDR3 is 16 residues. CDR3 region: CASSLSRYLLAGEQYV. The CDR3 DNA follows: TGTGCCAGCAGTTTATCCCGATACCTACTAGCGGGAGAGCAGTACGTC.

Only a few counts were recorded for this clonotype. The CDR3 is CASSRTGGYQPQHF. CDR3 coding DNA: TGTGCCAGCAGTCGGACAGGGGGATATCAGCCCCAGCATTTT. This chain links TRBV12-3 or TRBV12-4 with TRBJ1-5; 10 bases are a match to TRBD1. This CDR3 spans 14 amino acids. J was trimmed by 5 bases and V by 5 bases; bases with no gene match: 3.

This clonotype was found a few times. The chain employs TRBV7-2 and TRBJ2-3, with TRBD2 identical over 9 bases. This CDR3 has 16 residues. Trimming cost V 5 bases and J 0 bases; bases outside gene matches: 6. Per germline, CDR1 SGHTA and CDR2 FQGNSA. The CDR3 nucleotides are TGTGCCAGCAGCCAGTTAGCGGGGGATAGCACAGATACGCAGTATTTT. Amino acids: CASSQLAGDSTDTQYF.

The rearrangement links TRBV4-1 to TRBJ2-4; 10 bases match TRBD2. Germline V gene sequence: CDR1 MGHRA, CDR2 YSYEKL. This CDR3 contains 16 residues. V lost 3 bases to trimming and J lost 1 base; unmatched junction nucleotides: 3. The CDR3 region has the DNA TGCGCCAGCAGCCAGAGACTAGCGGGCGCCAAAAACATTCAGTACTTC. Translation: CASSQRLAGAKNIQYF.

This clonotype has only a few counts. The rearrangement links TRBV6-5 to TRBJ2-1; D is unresolved. The CDR3 length is 13 residues. Looked up from germline, CDR1 is MNHEY and CDR2 is SVGAGI. V lost 5 bases to trimming and J lost 6 bases, with 11 bases between them. CDR3 protein: CASSPPRGNEQFF. CDR3 nucleotide sequence: TGTGCCAGCAGTCCGCCCCGAGGCAATGAGCAGTTCTTC.

The sample holds a few counts of this clonotype. This CDR3 is CASSLWGNEWDTEAFF. CDR3 nucleotide sequence: TGCGCCAGCAGCTTGTGGGGCAACGAGTGGGACACTGAAGCTTTCTTT. The chain couples TRBV5-1 to TRBJ1-1; a possible D gene is TRBD1 (5 bases). The CDR3 spans 16 residues. Per germline, CDR1 SGHRS and CDR2 YFSETQ. V shed 1 base and J shed 3 bases, with 16 bases lying between them.

The V and J genes are TRBV19 and TRBJ2-5; D may be TRBD1 (6 bases). V lost 3 bases and J lost 7, with 15 bases in between. This CDR3 comprises 14 residues. The germline gives CDR1 LNHDA, CDR2 SQIVND (reference sequence). Here the CDR3 reads CASSITGLDVTQYF. The CDR3 DNA follows: TGTGCCAGTAGTATCACAGGGTTAGATGTGACCCAGTACTTC.

This clonotype was recorded at least ten times. This chain uses TRBV4-3 with TRBJ2-3, with 14 bases lining up with TRBD2. This CDR3 spans 19 amino acids. The germline gives CDR1 LGHNA, CDR2 YSLEER. Trimming at V came to 3 bases and at J to 0 bases, leaving 8 bases not matched to a gene. The CDR3 region has the DNA TGCGCCAGCAGCCACCGCACGGGACTAGCGGGGGAAAGCACAGATACGCAGTATTTT. Protein sequence: CASSHRTGLAGESTDTQYF.

The chain uses TRBV12-3 or TRBV12-4 and TRBJ1-4; TRBD1 matches 7 bases. V lost 5 bases and J lost 7; bases outside the gene matches: 7. The CDR3 extends over 14 amino acids. CDR3 protein: CASSRDRRSEKLFF. Written as DNA, the CDR3 is TGTGCCAGCAGTCGGGACAGAAGGAGTGAAAAACTGTTTTTT.

This clonotype showed up just a few times. This rearrangement joins TRBV19 to TRBJ2-3, with 7 bases aligning to TRBD1. V shed 10 bases, J shed 2 bases, and the junction held 6 bases outside the gene matches. The CDR3 is made up of 13 amino acids. Germline CDR1 reads LNHDA; CDR2 reads SQIVND (reference sequence). The CDR3 here is CATSGQNTDTQYF. The CDR3, as DNA: TGTGCCACGTCGGGACAGAACACAGATACGCAGTATTTT.

This clonotype was counted between two and nine times. The CDR3 sequence is CASSQDRQGVYGYTF. As DNA, the CDR3 is TGTGCCAGCAGCCAAGATCGGCAGGGGGTCTATGGCTACACCTTC. The chain uses TRBV4-2 and TRBJ1-2; 7 bases map to TRBD1. The CDR3 length is 15 residues. Germline values: CDR1 LGHNA, CDR2 YNFKEQ. The trim removed 0 bases at V and 4 bases at J, leaving 5 bases unmatched.

There are many counts of this clonotype. The gene calls are TRBV6-6 and TRBJ2-3, with TRBD2 as a possible D gene (6 bases). The ends were cut back, 11 bases at V and 2 bases at J, with 14 bases in the middle. Germline V gives CDR1 MNHNY, CDR2 SVGAGI (reference sequence). The CDR3 length is 13 residues. The CDR3 region has the DNA TGTGCCGTAACTAGCCCTTTCACAGATACGCAGTATTTT. Translation gives CAVTSPFTDTQYF.

V and J are TRBV7-2 and TRBJ2-7, with D uncertain. Germline V gene lookup returns CDR1 SGHTA and CDR2 FQGNSA. Between the trimmed V and J ends, which lost 3 bases and 6 bases, there was a span of 12 bases. The CDR3 is 13 amino acids. The CDR3 region has the DNA TGTGCCAGCAGCTTGGTTGTTCTTGGCGAGCAGTACGTC. As protein: CASSLVVLGEQYV.

This clonotype was recorded a few times. Written as DNA, the CDR3 is TGCGCCAGCAGCTTGGCGACGATATTGAACACCGGGGAGCTGTTTTTT. Its translation is CASSLATILNTGELFF. The chain carries TRBV5-1 and TRBJ2-2; D is undetermined. CDR1 and CDR2 (germline): SGHRS, YFSETQ. Trimming took 0 bases from V and 1 from J, leaving 10 bases between them. This CDR3 region has 16 residues.

The chain joins TRBV4-3 to TRBJ1-1, with D possibly matching TRBD1 (5 bases). The CDR3 loop spans 17 amino acids. Per germline, CDR1 LGHNA and CDR2 YSLEER. The ends were cut back, 0 bases at V and 4 bases at J, with 18 bases in the middle. The CDR3 nucleotides read TGCGCCAGCAGCCAAGATTGGGGGGTAGCTGAGGGCACTGAAGCTTTCTTT. Amino acids: CASSQDWGVAEGTEAFF.

In this sample, this clonotype turned up a few times. J is TRBJ2-5 and V is TRBV4-3; 7 bases are shared with TRBD2. V lost 0 bases to trimming and J lost 3 bases; unmatched junction nucleotides: 7. Germline V gene data show CDR1 as LGHNA and CDR2 as YSLEER. This CDR3 is built from 16 residues. This chain's CDR3 is CASSQDDRRGKETQYF. Written as DNA, the CDR3 is TGCGCCAGCAGCCAAGATGATCGGCGGGGGAAAGAGACCCAGTACTTC.

This clonotype was picked up a small number of times. The chain is built from TRBV7-2 and TRBJ1-1, with 7 bases aligning to TRBD1. CDR1 and CDR2 (germline): SGHTA, FQGNSA. The V gene end was trimmed by 5 bases and the J gene end by 4 bases; junction bases not matched to a gene: 10. This CDR3 region has 15 residues. The CDR3 DNA sequence: TGTGCCAGCAGCGGAAGGGGGCCATCGGGCACTGAAGCTTTCTTT. This translates into CASSGRGPSGTEAFF.

This chain uses TRBV13 with TRBJ2-6; D remains unclear. V was trimmed by 6 bases and J by 0 bases, leaving 9 bases between them. The CDR3 runs to 15 residues. Germline V gives CDR1 PRHDT, CDR2 FYEKMQ (reference sequence). The CDR3 here is CASSLTDSGANVLTF. The CDR3 coding sequence is TGTGCCAGCAGTCTCACCGACTCTGGGGCCAACGTCCTGACTTTC.